The source of this TCR beta chain is a study of blood T cell repertoires in COVID-19. Trimming removed 2 bases from V and 5 bases from J, with 9 bases in between. The CDR3 runs to 13 residues. Germline V gives CDR1 MNHNS, CDR2 SASEGT. Sequencing used immunoSEQ multiplex PCR; TCRdb keeps in-frame clones, though not all of them. Among about 140,000 clones listed, approximately 85% were seen once. The clonotype comes from a middle-aged man with acute or convalescent COVID-19. This rearrangement joins TRBV6-1 to TRBJ1-2; D might be TRBD1 (6 bases). The sample was peripheral blood. CDR3 nucleotide sequence: TGTGCCAGCAGTGAACTGGGGGCATATGGCTACACCTTC. Protein sequence: CASSELGAYGYTF.